A selection of T cell receptor beta chains follows, all from one sample in a study of T-cell reconstitution after alpha-beta-depleted transplantation in children. One entry per CDR3 protein results from TCRdb running MiXCR on the PCR reads. The sample records about 980,000 distinct CDR3 sequences, about 29% being singletons. The sequencing used PBMCs, mostly from graft donor cells, collected 360 days after TCRalphabeta/CD19-depleted stem cell transplant. The receptors derive from a boy in the first two years of life who had a stem cell transplant for SCID, so the T cells may come from the graft donor. The CDR3 runs from the conserved cysteine through the conserved F or W. D genes are given only for firm matches. Size is stated for part of the rows, as once, few or many counts, or as a class when the clone is expanded.

v_call,clone_size,j_call,d_call,cdr3_aa,cdr3_nt
TRBV7-3,few,TRBJ2-1,.,CASSLRERGNEQFF,TGTGCCAGCAGCTTAAGAGAACGGGGCAATGAGCAGTTCTTC
TRBV2,.,TRBJ2-1,TRBD2,CASRSGGSGGSYNEQFF,TGTGCCAGCAGATCGGGCGGTAGCGGGGGTTCCTACAATGAGCAGTTCTTC
TRBV29-1,.,TRBJ2-7,TRBD1,CSVGDRDEQYF,TGCAGCGTTGGGGACAGGGACGAGCAGTACTTC
TRBV25-1,.,TRBJ2-7,.,CASSEKGYPYEQYF,TGTGCCAGCAGTGAAAAAGGTTACCCCTACGAGCAGTACTTC
TRBV6-1,few,TRBJ1-1,.,CASRPLGDTEAFF,TGTGCCAGCAGACCTTTAGGGGACACTGAAGCTTTCTTT
TRBV6-1,.,TRBJ2-3,.,CASSGDRFPTDTQYF,TGTGCCAGCAGTGGCGACAGATTTCCCACAGATACGCAGTATTTT
TRBV7-3,.,TRBJ2-3,.,CASSLAVAGDTQYF,TGTGCCAGCAGCTTAGCCGTGGCCGGTGATACGCAGTATTTT
TRBV9,.,TRBJ2-1,TRBD1,CASSVVGTAYNEQFF,TGTGCCAGCAGCGTAGTTGGGACAGCCTACAATGAGCAGTTCTTC
TRBV4-1,.,TRBJ2-1,.,CASSQERAGSYNEQFF,TGCGCCAGCAGCCAAGAACGGGCGGGGTCCTACAATGAGCAGTTCTTC
TRBV15,.,TRBJ2-5,.,CATSRIGRTDQETQYF,TGTGCCACCAGCAGAATAGGGAGGACAGATCAAGAGACCCAGTACTTC
TRBV4-2,many,TRBJ2-2,TRBD2,CASRRLAGGTGELFF,TGTGCCAGCAGGCGGCTAGCGGGGGGCACCGGGGAGCTGTTTTTT
TRBV20-1,.,TRBJ2-7,TRBD2,CSAEGLAKTSYEQYF,TGCAGTGCCGAGGGACTAGCTAAAACTTCCTACGAGCAGTACTTC
TRBV7-2,.,TRBJ1-1,TRBD1,CASSSPGQWNTEAFF,TGTGCCAGCAGCTCACCGGGACAGTGGAACACTGAAGCTTTCTTT
TRBV4-3,.,TRBJ2-5,.,CASSQRRAGWTQYF,TGCGCCAGCAGCCAGAGGAGGGCCGGTTGGACCCAGTACTTC
TRBV12-3/TRBV12-4,.,TRBJ1-2,.,CASSPVGRDNGYTF,TGTGCCAGCAGCCCCGTGGGCAGGGATAATGGCTACACCTTC
TRBV7-2,.,TRBJ2-7,.,CASSLDRGDSYEQYF,TGTGCCAGCAGCTTAGATCGGGGGGACAGCTACGAGCAGTACTTC
TRBV4-1,.,TRBJ2-1,TRBD1,CASSRWTGWDEQFF,TGCGCCAGCAGCCGCTGGACAGGCTGGGATGAGCAGTTCTTC
TRBV7-2,few,TRBJ1-5,.,CASSYDRNQPQHF,TGTGCCAGCAGCTACGACAGGAATCAGCCCCAGCATTTT
TRBV7-9,.,TRBJ2-3,.,CASSHPGRPDTQYF,TGTGCCAGCAGCCACCCCGGACGACCAGATACGCAGTATTTT
TRBV6-5,few,TRBJ2-6,.,CASSYRGGSSGANVLTF,TGTGCCAGCAGTTACCGCGGCGGCTCCTCTGGGGCCAACGTCCTGACTTTC
TRBV7-9,few,TRBJ2-5,.,CASSIPLRDPQETQYF,TGTGCCAGCAGCATACCCCTCCGGGACCCTCAAGAGACCCAGTACTTC
TRBV10-3,few,TRBJ2-5,.,CAISLAGRGETQYF,TGTGCCATCAGCCTCGCAGGGAGAGGAGAGACCCAGTACTTC
TRBV7-9,.,TRBJ1-2,TRBD1,CASSLAPQGDDGYTF,TGTGCCAGCAGCTTAGCTCCACAGGGGGATGATGGCTACACCTTC
TRBV5-5,many,TRBJ2-2,.,CASSLGQFTGELFF,TGTGCCAGCAGCTTGGGACAGTTTACCGGGGAGCTGTTTTTT
TRBV18,few,TRBJ2-6,.,CASSLTVVKGANVLTF,TGTGCCAGCTCCCTGACAGTGGTTAAGGGGGCCAACGTCCTGACTTTC
TRBV5-1,.,TRBJ1-1,.,CASSLGGGDDTEAFF,TGCGCCAGCAGCTTGGGGGGAGGTGATGACACTGAAGCTTTCTTT
TRBV12-3/TRBV12-4,few,TRBJ1-5,.,CASAADSNQPQHF,TGTGCCAGTGCGGCAGATAGCAATCAGCCCCAGCATTTT
TRBV5-1,.,TRBJ2-1,.,CASSLDTIRADEQFF,TGCGCCAGCAGCTTGGACACCATCCGGGCCGATGAGCAGTTCTTC
TRBV25-1,.,TRBJ1-3,.,CASSESGQSSGNTIYF,TGTGCCAGCAGTGAGTCTGGGCAAAGCTCTGGAAACACCATATATTTT
TRBV6-1,.,TRBJ1-5,.,CASSPIRDRNNQPQHF,TGTGCCAGCAGTCCAATCCGCGACAGGAACAATCAGCCCCAGCATTTT
TRBV24-1,.,TRBJ1-2,.,CATSERPGLLSNYGYTF,TGTGCCACCAGTGAAAGACCGGGCCTTCTTTCTAACTATGGCTACACCTTC
TRBV7-6,.,TRBJ2-1,.,CASSLLASDEQFF,TGTGCCAGCAGCTTGCTGGCGTCGGATGAGCAGTTCTTC
TRBV12-3/TRBV12-4,.,TRBJ1-5,.,CASRMTGSEQPQHF,TGTGCCAGCAGAATGACAGGATCGGAACAGCCCCAGCATTTT
TRBV18,few,TRBJ2-3,.,CASSPVGLRSSDTQYF,TGTGCCAGCTCACCAGTGGGACTCCGGAGTTCCGATACGCAGTATTTT
TRBV24-1,.,TRBJ2-2,.,CATSLGSGELFF,TGTGCCACCAGCTTAGGGTCCGGGGAGCTGTTTTTT
TRBV6-2/TRBV6-3,few,TRBJ1-5,.,CASSRDLVSNQPQHF,TGTGCCAGCAGCCGGGACCTAGTAAGCAATCAGCCCCAGCATTTT
TRBV12-3/TRBV12-4,few,TRBJ2-7,.,CASSTGLGYEQYF,TGTGCCAGCAGTACAGGGCTGGGCTACGAGCAGTACTTC
TRBV7-2,.,TRBJ2-1,TRBD2,CASSLVFGGARNEQFF,TGTGCCAGCAGCTTAGTTTTCGGGGGGGCCAGGAATGAGCAGTTCTTC
TRBV20-1,.,TRBJ2-5,TRBD1,CSARGFRTGPYQETQYF,TGCAGTGCTAGAGGCTTCCGGACAGGGCCGTACCAAGAGACCCAGTACTTC
TRBV3-1,.,TRBJ1-5,.,CASSQDRGRAQHF,TGTGCCAGCAGCCAAGACCGGGGGCGGGCCCAGCATTTT
TRBV9,few,TRBJ2-3,.,CASSVSPVDTQYF,TGTGCCAGCAGCGTTTCCCCCGTAGATACGCAGTATTTT
TRBV15,.,TRBJ1-4,TRBD1,CATSGLGTGDEKLFF,TGTGCCACCAGCGGACTTGGGACAGGGGATGAAAAACTGTTTTTT
TRBV10-2,.,TRBJ2-7,TRBD1,CASSEGQGAAYEQYF,TGCGCCAGCAGTGAGGGACAGGGGGCGGCCTACGAGCAGTACTTC
TRBV29-1,.,TRBJ2-6,.,CSVEGQAGRGANVLTF,TGCAGCGTTGAAGGGCAGGCTGGGAGGGGGGCCAACGTCCTGACTTTC
TRBV7-9,many,TRBJ2-5,.,CASSLDGRAETQYF,TGTGCCAGCAGCTTAGACGGCAGGGCAGAGACCCAGTACTTC
TRBV7-6,.,TRBJ2-3,.,CASSYQSSTDTQYF,TGTGCCAGCAGCTACCAGTCTAGCACAGATACGCAGTATTTT
TRBV20-1,.,TRBJ2-5,.,CSARDSGGTGETQYF,TGCAGTGCTAGAGATTCAGGGGGGACTGGGGAGACCCAGTACTTC
TRBV29-1,.,TRBJ2-7,TRBD2,CSVGSGRSYEQYF,TGCAGCGTTGGTAGCGGGCGATCCTACGAGCAGTACTTC
TRBV20-1,few,TRBJ2-7,TRBD1,CSARTGGAYEQYF,TGCAGCGCTCGGACAGGGGGCGCCTACGAGCAGTACTTC
TRBV7-8,.,TRBJ1-1,.,CATQPQGHAEAFF,TGTGCCACTCAACCACAGGGCCACGCTGAAGCTTTCTTT
TRBV11-1,.,TRBJ2-1,TRBD1,CASSLVGQVLIGEQFF,TGTGCCAGCAGCTTAGTCGGACAGGTACTAATCGGTGAGCAGTTCTTC
TRBV4-3,.,TRBJ2-2,TRBD2,CASSRGLAGGENTGELFF,TGCGCCAGCAGCCGCGGACTAGCGGGGGGGGAGAACACCGGGGAGCTGTTTTTT
TRBV12-3/TRBV12-4,.,TRBJ1-5,.,CASSLVGSGFFNQPQHF,TGTGCCAGCAGTTTAGTCGGATCGGGATTCTTCAATCAGCCCCAGCATTTT
TRBV4-3,many,TRBJ2-1,.,CASSQELWFVEQFF,TGCGCCAGCAGCCAAGAGCTCTGGTTCGTCGAGCAGTTCTTC
TRBV7-8,few,TRBJ1-5,.,CASSLYRGRDYSNQPQHF,TGTGCCAGCAGCCTATACCGGGGGCGAGACTATAGCAATCAGCCCCAGCATTTT